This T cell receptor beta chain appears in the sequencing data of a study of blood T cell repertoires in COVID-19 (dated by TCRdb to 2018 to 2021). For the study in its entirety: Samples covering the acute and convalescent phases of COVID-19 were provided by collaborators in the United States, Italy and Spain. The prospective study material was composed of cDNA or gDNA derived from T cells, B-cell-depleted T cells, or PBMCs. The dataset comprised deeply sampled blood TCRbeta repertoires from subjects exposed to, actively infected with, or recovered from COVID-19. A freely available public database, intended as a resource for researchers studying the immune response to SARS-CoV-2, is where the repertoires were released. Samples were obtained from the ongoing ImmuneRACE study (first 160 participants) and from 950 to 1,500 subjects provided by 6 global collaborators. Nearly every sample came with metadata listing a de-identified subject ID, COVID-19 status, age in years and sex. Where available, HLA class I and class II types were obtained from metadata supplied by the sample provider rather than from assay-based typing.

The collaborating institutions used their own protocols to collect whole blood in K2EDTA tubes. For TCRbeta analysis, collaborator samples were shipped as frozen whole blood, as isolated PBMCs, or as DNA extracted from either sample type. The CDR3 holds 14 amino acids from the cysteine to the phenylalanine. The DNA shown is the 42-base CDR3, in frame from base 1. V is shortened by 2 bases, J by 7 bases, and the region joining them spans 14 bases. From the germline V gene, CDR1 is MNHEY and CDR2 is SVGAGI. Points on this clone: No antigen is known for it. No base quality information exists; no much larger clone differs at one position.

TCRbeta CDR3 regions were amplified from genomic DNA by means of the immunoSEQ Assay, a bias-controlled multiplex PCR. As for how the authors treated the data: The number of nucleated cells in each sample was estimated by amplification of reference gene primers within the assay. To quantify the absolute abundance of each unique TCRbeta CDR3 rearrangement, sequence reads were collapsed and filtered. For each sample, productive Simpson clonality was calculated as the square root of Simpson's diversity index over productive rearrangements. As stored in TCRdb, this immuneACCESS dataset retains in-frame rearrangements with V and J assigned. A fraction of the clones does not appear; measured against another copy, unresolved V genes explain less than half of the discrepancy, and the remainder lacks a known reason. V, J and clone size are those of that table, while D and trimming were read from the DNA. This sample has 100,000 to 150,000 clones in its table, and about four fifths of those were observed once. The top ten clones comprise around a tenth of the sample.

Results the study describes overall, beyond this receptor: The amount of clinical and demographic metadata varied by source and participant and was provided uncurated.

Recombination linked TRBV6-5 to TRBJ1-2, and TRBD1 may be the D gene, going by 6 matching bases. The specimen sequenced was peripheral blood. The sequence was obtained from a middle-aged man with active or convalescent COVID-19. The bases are TGTGCCAGCAGTTACGGTGTGGGGGCAGGTGGCTACACCTTC. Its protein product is CASSYGVGAGGYTF.